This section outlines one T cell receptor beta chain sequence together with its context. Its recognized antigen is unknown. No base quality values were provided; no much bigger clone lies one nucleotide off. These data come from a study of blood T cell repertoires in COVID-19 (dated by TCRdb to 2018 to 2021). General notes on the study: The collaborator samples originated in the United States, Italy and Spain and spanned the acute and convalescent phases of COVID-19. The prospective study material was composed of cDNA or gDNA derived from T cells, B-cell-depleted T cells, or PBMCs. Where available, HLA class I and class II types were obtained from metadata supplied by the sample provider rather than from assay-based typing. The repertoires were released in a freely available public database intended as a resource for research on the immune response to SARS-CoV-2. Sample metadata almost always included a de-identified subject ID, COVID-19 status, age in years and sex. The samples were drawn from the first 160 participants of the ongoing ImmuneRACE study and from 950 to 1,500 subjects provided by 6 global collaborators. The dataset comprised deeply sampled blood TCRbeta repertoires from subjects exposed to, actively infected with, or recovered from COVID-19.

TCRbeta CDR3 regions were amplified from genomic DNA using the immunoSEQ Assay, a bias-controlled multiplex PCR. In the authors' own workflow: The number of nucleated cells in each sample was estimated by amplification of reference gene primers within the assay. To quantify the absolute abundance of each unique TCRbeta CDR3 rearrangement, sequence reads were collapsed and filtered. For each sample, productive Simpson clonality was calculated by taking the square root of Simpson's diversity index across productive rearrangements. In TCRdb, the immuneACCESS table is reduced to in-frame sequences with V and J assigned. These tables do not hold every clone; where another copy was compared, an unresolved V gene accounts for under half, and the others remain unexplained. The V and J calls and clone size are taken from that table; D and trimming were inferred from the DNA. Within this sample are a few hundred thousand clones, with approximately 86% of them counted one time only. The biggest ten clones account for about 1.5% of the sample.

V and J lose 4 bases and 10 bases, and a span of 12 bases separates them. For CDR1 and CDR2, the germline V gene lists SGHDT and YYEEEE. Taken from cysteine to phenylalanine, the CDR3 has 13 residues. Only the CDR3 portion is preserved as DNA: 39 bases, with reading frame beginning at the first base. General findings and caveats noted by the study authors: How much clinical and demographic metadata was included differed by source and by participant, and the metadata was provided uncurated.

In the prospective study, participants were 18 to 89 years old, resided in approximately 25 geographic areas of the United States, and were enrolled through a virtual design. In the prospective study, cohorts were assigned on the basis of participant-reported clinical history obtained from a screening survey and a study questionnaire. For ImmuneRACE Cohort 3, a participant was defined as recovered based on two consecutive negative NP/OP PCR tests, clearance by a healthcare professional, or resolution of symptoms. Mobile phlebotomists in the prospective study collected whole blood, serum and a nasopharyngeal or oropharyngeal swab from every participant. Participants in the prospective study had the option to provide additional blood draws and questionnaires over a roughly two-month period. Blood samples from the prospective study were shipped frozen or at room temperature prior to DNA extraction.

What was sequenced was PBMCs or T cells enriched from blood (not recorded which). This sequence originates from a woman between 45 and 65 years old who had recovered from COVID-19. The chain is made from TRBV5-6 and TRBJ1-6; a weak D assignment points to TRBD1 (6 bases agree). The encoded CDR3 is CASSTRGVSPLHF. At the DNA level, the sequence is TGTGCCAGCAGCACCAGGGGAGTCTCACCCCTCCACTTT.